This T cell receptor (beta chain) was captured by sequencing in a study of T cell responses to AZD1222 COVID-19 vaccine. As to this clone: Its antigen is not known.

Study-wide findings and caveats: Only six or seven AZD1222 recipients tested seropositive at baseline. Repertoires were collected only later (after the peak T cell response had occurred). Nearly half of the spike-specific TCRs reportedly recognize variant regions that carry no mutations. In a largely white British group with more females than males, clonal diversity was possibly underestimated.

TCRdb keeps only in-frame clones here, not all; method: immunoSEQ multiplex PCR. The sample shows about 140,000 clones, more than 70% of them seen only once. V was clipped by 6 bases and J by 6 bases; unmatched bases: 7. The CDR3 consists of 13 residues. Germline assignment: CDR1 SGHTA and CDR2 FQGNSA. The source material was peripheral blood, sampled on day 0 of AZD1222 vaccination. This clonotype was sampled from an adult in good health. This chain joins TRBV7-2 and TRBJ1-2, with TRBD1 identical over 7 bases. DNA for the CDR3: TGTGCCAGCAGGAGAGGGACAGAGGATGGCTACACCTTC. This codes for CASRRGTEDGYTF.